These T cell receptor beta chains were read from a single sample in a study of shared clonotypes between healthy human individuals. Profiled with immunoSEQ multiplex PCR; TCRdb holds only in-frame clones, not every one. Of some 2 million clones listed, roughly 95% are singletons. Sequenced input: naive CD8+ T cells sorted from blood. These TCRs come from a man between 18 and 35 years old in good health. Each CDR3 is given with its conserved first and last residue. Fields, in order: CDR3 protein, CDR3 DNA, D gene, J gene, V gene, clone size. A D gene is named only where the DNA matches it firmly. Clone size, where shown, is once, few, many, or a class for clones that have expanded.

cdr3_aa: CASSSTSGEETQYF; cdr3_nt: TGTGCCAGCAGCTCTACTAGCGGAGAAGAGACCCAGTACTTC; d_call: TRBD2; j_call: TRBJ2-5; v_call: TRBV7-9; clone_size: .
cdr3_aa: CASSLVMGPRDTQYF; cdr3_nt: TGTGCCAGCAGCTTAGTGATGGGTCCAAGGGATACGCAGTATTTT; d_call: .; j_call: TRBJ2-3; v_call: TRBV7-9; clone_size: .
cdr3_aa: CASSLDRLSDEQYF; cdr3_nt: TGTGCCAGCAGCTTAGACAGGCTAAGTGACGAGCAGTACTTC; d_call: .; j_call: TRBJ2-7; v_call: TRBV7-2; clone_size: .
cdr3_aa: CAWTPADFSYEQYF; cdr3_nt: TGTGCCTGGACCCCGGCGGATTTTTCCTACGAGCAGTACTTC; d_call: .; j_call: TRBJ2-7; v_call: TRBV30; clone_size: .
cdr3_aa: CASSQGRRVMGEQYF; cdr3_nt: TGCGCCAGCAGCCAGGGGAGGAGGGTGATGGGCGAGCAGTACTTC; d_call: .; j_call: TRBJ2-7; v_call: TRBV4-1; clone_size: .
cdr3_aa: CASSFGTVTNEKLFF; cdr3_nt: TGTGCCAGCAGTTTTGGGACAGTAACTAATGAAAAACTGTTTTTT; d_call: TRBD1; j_call: TRBJ1-4; v_call: TRBV27; clone_size: .
cdr3_aa: CASSQYGFGNTEAFF; cdr3_nt: TGTGCCAGCAGCCAATACGGATTTGGGAACACTGAAGCTTTCTTT; d_call: .; j_call: TRBJ1-1; v_call: TRBV14; clone_size: .
cdr3_aa: CASSPTGVAGELFF; cdr3_nt: TGTGCCAGCAGTCCCACAGGGGTCGCCGGGGAGCTGTTTTTT; d_call: TRBD1; j_call: TRBJ2-2; v_call: TRBV6-1; clone_size: .
cdr3_aa: CASSEQRGLKNTEAFF; cdr3_nt: TGTGCCAGCAGTGAACAAAGGGGCCTTAAGAACACTGAAGCTTTCTTT; d_call: .; j_call: TRBJ1-1; v_call: TRBV6-1; clone_size: .
cdr3_aa: CASSQSGQRSSYEQYF; cdr3_nt: TGCGCCAGCAGCCAATCGGGACAGAGGAGCTCCTACGAGCAGTACTTC; d_call: TRBD1; j_call: TRBJ2-7; v_call: TRBV4-1; clone_size: .
cdr3_aa: CASSLGQGPYNEQFF; cdr3_nt: TGTGCCAGCAGCTTGGGTCAAGGCCCCTACAATGAGCAGTTCTTC; d_call: .; j_call: TRBJ2-1; v_call: TRBV5-6; clone_size: .
cdr3_aa: CATSRDWAALNTEAFF; cdr3_nt: TGTGCCACCAGCAGAGATTGGGCGGCACTGAACACTGAAGCTTTCTTT; d_call: .; j_call: TRBJ1-1; v_call: TRBV15; clone_size: .
cdr3_aa: CASSLEGEEQYF; cdr3_nt: TGTGCCAGCAGCTTGGAAGGGGAGGAGCAGTACTTC; d_call: .; j_call: TRBJ2-7; v_call: TRBV5-6; clone_size: few